The 30 T cell receptor beta chains given below trace back to one sample, sequenced in a study of metastatic and nonmetastatic thyroid tumors. TCRdb re-analyzed the PCR reads through MiXCR. The sample holds roughly 19,000 clones; 20% to 25% are singletons and the top ten take about 6%. Thyroid surgery was preceded by no treatment in any patient. Sequenced: tumor tissue. These receptors were obtained from a female donor with papillary thyroid cancer or a benign thyroid nodule (not recorded which). Some clones in this sample may be carry-over from other donors' samples.

This clone showed up just a few times. The chain joins TRBV19 to TRBJ1-5; D remains unclear. V was cut by 5 bases and J by 8 bases, with 16 bases left in between. The germline V gene has CDR1 LNHDA and CDR2 SQIVND (reference sequence). The CDR3 is 14 residues long. CDR3 DNA: TGTGCCAGTAGTCTACAGCCCTGGGTGAAGCCCCAGCATTTT. It is translated as CASSLQPWVKPQHF.

This clone is medium-sized within its sample. This chain uses TRBV30 with TRBJ1-2, with D perhaps matching TRBD1 (5 bases). This CDR3 spans 13 amino acids. The V gene lost 3 bases and the J gene lost 6 bases, with 14 bases spanning the gap. Germline CDR1 reads GTSNPN; CDR2 reads SVGIG (reference sequence). In DNA, the CDR3 is TGTGCCTGGAGCGTTCACTGGGACCATGGCTACACCTTC. This sequence encodes CAWSVHWDHGYTF.

This clone has only a few counts. This chain links TRBV5-1 with TRBJ1-1; possibly TRBD1 for D (5 bases). CDR3 length: 12 residues. From germline, CDR1 is SGHRS and CDR2 YFSETQ. With 4 bases removed from V and 5 bases from J, the gap between germline ends came to 9 bases. CDR3: CASSKGLTEAFF. The CDR3 DNA sequence: TGCGCCAGCAGCAAGGGACTTACTGAAGCTTTCTTT. Looking up the rest from reference TRBV5-1 and TRBJ1-1 gives the full variable domain: KAGVTQTPRYLIKTRGQQVTLSCSPISGHRSVSWYQQTPGQGLQFLFEYFSETQRNKGNFPGRFSGRQFSNSRSEMNVSTLELGDSALYLCASSKGLTEAFFGQGTRLTVV.

The rearrangement joins TRBV20-1 to TRBJ2-5; TRBD1 aligns across 8 bases. From germline, CDR1 is DFQATT and CDR2 SNEGSKA (reference sequence). V trimming: 0 bases; J trimming: 5 bases; junction bases outside the gene matches: 11. The CDR3 is 16 residues long. CDR3 region: CSARDWAPQGAETQYF. In nucleotides, the CDR3 is TGCAGTGCTAGAGATTGGGCTCCCCAGGGGGCGGAGACCCAGTACTTC.

This clone was seen many times. V gene TRBV20-1 combines with J gene TRBJ1-5, with a tentative D call TRBD1 (6 bases). CDR3 length: 15 amino acids. Trimming cost V 4 bases and J 7 bases, with 20 bases left between them. Germline assignment: CDR1 DFQATT and CDR2 SNEGSKA (reference sequence). The CDR3 reads CSATPTGSPGQPQHF. The CDR3 bases are TGCAGTGCTACCCCCACAGGGTCCCCGGGGCAGCCCCAGCATTTT.

This clone is judged medium-sized (0.01 to 0.1%). The chain is built from TRBV6-1 and TRBJ2-7; 12 bases fit TRBD2. The length of the CDR3 is 15 residues. J lost 4 bases, V lost 4 bases, and 5 bases had no gene match. Germline V lookup: CDR1 MNHNS, CDR2 SASEGT. The DNA of the CDR3 is TGTGCCAGCAGTGGACTAGCGGGAGTGAATTACGAGCAGTACTTC. Amino acids: CASSGLAGVNYEQYF.

This clone is labeled medium-sized. The chain recombines TRBV24-1 with TRBJ2-7; D gene unclear. The CDR3 sequence is 14 residues long. V was trimmed by 2 bases and J by 0 bases, leaving 7 bases between them. Germline values: CDR1 KGHDR, CDR2 SFDVKD. The CDR3 loop reads CATSDYTNSYEQYF. The CDR3 DNA follows: TGTGCCACCAGTGATTACACCAACTCCTACGAGCAGTACTTC.

This clone was counted at least ten times. The chain couples TRBV7-8 to TRBJ2-2, with D maybe TRBD2 (6 bases). The CDR3 runs 15 residues. Trimming left V 1 base short and J 6 bases short, with 12 bases between. The germline gives CDR1 SGHVS, CDR2 FQNEAQ. CDR3 residues: CASSLVKGRSGELFF. For the CDR3, the DNA is TGTGCCAGCAGCTTAGTGAAAGGGAGGTCCGGGGAGCTGTTTTTT.

CDR3 amino acids: CASSVADTQYF. CDR3 nucleotides: TGTGCCAGCAGCGTGGCAGATACGCAGTATTTT. This chain links TRBV13 with TRBJ2-3, with D uncertain. V was pared by 5 bases and J by 4 bases, with 4 bases between. This CDR3 is 11 amino acids long. The V gene's germline CDR1 is PRHDT and CDR2 FYEKMQ (reference sequence).

The chain joins TRBV7-2 to TRBJ2-7; 7 bases agree with TRBD1. V lost 5 bases, J lost 3 bases, and 4 bases stayed unmatched. The CDR3 runs to 13 residues. The germline V gene has CDR1 SGHTA and CDR2 FQGNSA. The CDR3 DNA reads as TGTGCCAGCAGCCCTGGGACAGACTACGAGCAGTACTTC. It is translated as CASSPGTDYEQYF.

This clone was observed many times. The chain joins TRBV7-6 to TRBJ1-4; TRBD1 matches 8 bases. CDR1 is SGHVS, CDR2 FNYEAQ, per germline. The CDR3 totals 14 residues. Unmatched junction bases numbered 10, after V lost 4 bases and J lost 12 bases. In nucleotides, the CDR3 is TGTGCCAGCAGCTCCTCAATGGACAGGGAAGAACTGTTTTTT. Amino acid sequence: CASSSSMDREELFF.

In its sample, this clone is medium-sized. The chain employs TRBV5-1 and TRBJ2-2; the match to TRBD2 covers 8 bases. Germline V gene data show CDR1 as SGHRS and CDR2 as YFSETQ. J was trimmed by 0 bases and V by 7 bases; bases with no gene match: 2. CDR3 length equals 14 residues. In nucleotides, the CDR3 is TGCGCCAGCCGGGAGGGAGCGAACACCGGGGAGCTGTTTTTT. It codes for CASREGANTGELFF.

This chain connects TRBV20-1 to TRBJ2-1, with TRBD2 matching 14 bases. The CDR3 contains 14 residues. J lost 5 bases, V lost 6 bases, and 3 bases had no gene match. CDR1 is DFQATT and CDR2 is SNEGSKA in the germline V gene (reference sequence). The CDR3 DNA follows: TGCAGTGCCGGGACTAGCGGGAGTCACAATGAGCAGTTCTTC. Its translation is CSAGTSGSHNEQFF.

This clone was recorded at least ten times. The V gene is TRBV5-5, the J gene TRBJ1-3; D not certain. Between the trimmed V and J ends, which lost 4 bases and 0 bases, there was a span of 14 bases. The CDR3 spans 16 residues. CDR1 and CDR2 (germline): SGHKS, YYEKEE (reference sequence). The CDR3 is CASSAPGWTSGNTIYF. In DNA form, the CDR3 reads TGTGCCAGCAGCGCCCCGGGGTGGACCTCTGGAAACACCATATATTTT.

There are many counts of this clone. The chain is built from TRBV7-2 and TRBJ2-7, with D tentatively TRBD2 (6 bases). Per the germline V gene, CDR1 is SGHTA and CDR2 is FQGNSA. The V end lost 4 bases, the J end lost 3 bases, and 10 bases lay between the germline ends. CDR3 length equals 13 residues. Here the CDR3 DNA reads TGTGCCAGCAGCTCGAGGAGGGGCTACGAGCAGTACTTC. Encoded protein: CASSSRRGYEQYF.

This clone appeared many times. J is TRBJ1-4 and V is TRBV2; 7 bases are a match to TRBD1. Germline-derived CDR1 and CDR2 are SNHLY and FYNNEI. Trimming removed 8 bases from V and 8 bases from J; junction bases left unmatched: 8. The length of the CDR3 is 13 residues. Written as DNA, the CDR3 is TGTGCCAGCCATCAGGGGGAAGGCGAAAAACTGTTTTTT. It yields the protein CASHQGEGEKLFF.

There are many counts of this clone. Different DNA sequences within this sample yield the same CDR3. The DNA of the CDR3 is TGTGCCAGCAGCTTGGATGGTAGCGGGAGGCTGACCCAGTACTTC. It is translated as CASSLDGSGRLTQYF. The rearrangement uses TRBV5-6 and TRBJ2-5; 10 bases are a match to TRBD2. Germline values: CDR1 SGHDT, CDR2 YYEEEE. The CDR3 loop spans 15 amino acids. Unmatched junction bases numbered 6, after V lost 0 bases and J lost 7 bases.

This clone has just a few counts. The chain carries TRBV2 and TRBJ1-2; D is unclear. Per germline, CDR1 SNHLY and CDR2 FYNNEI. The CDR3 has 14 amino acids. V was pared by 6 bases and J by 2 bases, with 13 bases between. The CDR3, as DNA: TGTGCCAGCAGCCTCAGAGAGTTGAACTATGGCTACACCTTC. It codes for CASSLRELNYGYTF.

This clone was counted at least ten times. This chain connects TRBV2 to TRBJ2-2; D is unclear. V was trimmed by 7 bases and J by 2 bases, leaving 11 bases between them. The germline V gene has CDR1 SNHLY and CDR2 FYNNEI. This CDR3 is 14 amino acids long. This chain's CDR3 is CASNMEQNTGELFF. CDR3 nucleotide sequence: TGTGCCAGCAATATGGAACAAAACACCGGGGAGCTGTTTTTT.

In this sample, this clone turned up many times. CDR3 bases: TGTGCCAGCAGCCCGCCCGGGGGCGGGGAGCTGTTTTTT. Protein sequence: CASSPPGGGELFF. This sequence joins TRBV5-6 and TRBJ2-2; TRBD2 might be the D (6 bases). This CDR3 contains 13 residues. V was clipped by 4 bases and J by 7 bases, with 11 bases between them. Germline CDR1 is SGHDT and CDR2 is YYEEEE.

This clone occurred a few times. A junction boundary mismatches the germline segment, possibly from a read error. This chain links TRBV25-1 with TRBJ2-5; D is perhaps TRBD2 (5 bases). CDR1 is MGHDK, CDR2 SYGVNS, per germline. The CDR3 covers 13 residues. The CDR3 bases are TGTTCCAGCATTGGTCTAGCACAAGAGACCCAGTACTTC. Residues: CSSIGLAQETQYF.

This clone was found many times. The CDR3: CSANGAASGRETQYF. The CDR3, as DNA: TGCAGCGCTAACGGGGCGGCTAGCGGGCGGGAGACCCAGTACTTC. The gene calls are TRBV29-1 and TRBJ2-5; 8 bases agree with TRBD2. The V segment lost 7 bases and the J segment 5 bases; nucleotides outside the gene matches: 15. Per germline, CDR1 SQVTM and CDR2 ANQGSEA. The CDR3 is made up of 15 amino acids.

The chain has TRBV28 and TRBJ1-2, with a tentative D call TRBD1 (6 bases). Germline CDR1 MDHEN, CDR2 SYDVKM. V was shortened by 4 bases and J by 2 bases, with 17 bases between the two germline ends. This CDR3 region has 16 residues. In nucleotides, the CDR3 is TGTGCCAGCAGTTCCCTAGACTTCGACAGGAACTATGGCTACACCTTC. Translated: CASSSLDFDRNYGYTF.

This clone was recorded many times. The genes are TRBV18 and TRBJ2-3, with D possibly being TRBD1 (5 bases). V gave up 5 bases and J gave up 3 bases, with 15 bases separating them. The CDR3 is 15 amino acids. Germline V gene data show CDR1 as KGHSH and CDR2 as LQKENI. Here the CDR3 reads CASSRGQMRTDTQYF. The CDR3 region has the DNA TGTGCCAGCTCAAGGGGTCAGATGCGGACAGATACGCAGTATTTT.

This clone was recorded many times. The V gene is TRBV2, the J gene TRBJ2-3, with D maybe TRBD2 (5 bases). The CDR3 extends over 14 amino acids. Trimming removed 6 bases at V and 4 bases at J, with 14 bases between. CDR1 SNHLY and CDR2 FYNNEI come from the germline V gene. The CDR3 DNA is TGTGCCAGCAGGAGGGAGTACGGCGCAGATACGCAGTATTTT. Its protein product is CASRREYGADTQYF. The whole variable domain, filled in from reference TRBV2 and TRBJ2-3, reads EPEVTQTPSHQVTQMGQEVILRCVPISNHLYFYWYRQILGQKVEFLVSFYNNEISEKSEIFDDQFSVERPDGSNFTLKIRSTKLEDSAMYFCASRREYGADTQYFGPGTRLTVL.

This clone was observed a few times. CDR3 nucleotide sequence: TGTGCCAGCAGCACCGGCGGTCTAGAGCAGTTCTTC. Translating it yields CASSTGGLEQFF. J is TRBJ2-1 and V is TRBV7-2; D uncertain. Germline loops: CDR1 SGHTA, CDR2 FQGNSA. CDR3 length: 12 amino acids. V was clipped by 5 bases and J by 10 bases, with 12 bases between them.

The chain carries TRBV28 and TRBJ2-2; no definite D call. Trimming took 6 bases from V and 6 from J, leaving 14 bases between them. The CDR3 totals 14 residues. CDR1 and CDR2 from the germline V gene are MDHEN and SYDVKM. The CDR3 DNA follows: TGTGCCAGCAGCTCTCCTCTTGGAGCCGGGGAGCTGTTTTTT. Translation gives CASSSPLGAGELFF. The variable domain in full, completed from reference TRBV28 and TRBJ2-2, reads DVKVTQSSRYLVKRTGEKVFLECVQDMDHENMFWYRQDPGLGLRLIYFSYDVKMKEKGDIPEGYSVSREKKERFSLILESASTNQTSMYLCASSSPLGAGELFFGEGSRLTVL.

This clone is categorized as medium-sized. V usage is TRBV27 and J usage is TRBJ2-7; no reliable D call. The CDR3 runs to 14 residues. The germline gives CDR1 MNHEY, CDR2 SMNVEV (reference sequence). With 7 bases removed from V and 2 bases from J, the gap between germline ends came to 15 bases. CDR3 bases: TGTGCCAGCAATCCTCAGTTTTCTCCCTACGAGCAGTACTTC. Protein: CASNPQFSPYEQYF.

This clone has a count of ten or more. J is TRBJ2-5 and V is TRBV7-9; D might be TRBD1 (6 bases). The CDR3 length is 15 residues. Germline values: CDR1 SEHNR, CDR2 FQNEAQ (reference sequence). The V end lost 1 base, the J end lost 4 bases, and 13 bases lay between the germline ends. Here the CDR3 DNA reads TGTGCCAGCAGCTTAGGAATGGGCAGGGGAGAGACCCAGTACTTC. This codes for CASSLGMGRGETQYF. Together with reference TRBV7-9 and TRBJ2-5, the CDR3 gives the full variable domain: DTGVSQNPRHKITKRGQNVTFRCDPISEHNRLYWYRQTLGQGPEFLTYFQNEAQLEKSRLLSDRFSAERPKGSFSTLEIQRTEQGDSAMYLCASSLGMGRGETQYFGPGTRLLVL.

This clone was counted ten times or more. V gene TRBV11-2 combines with J gene TRBJ2-7; TRBD2 matches 8 bases. Per the germline V gene, CDR1 is SGHAT and CDR2 is FQNNGV. The V and J ends lost 3 bases and 5 bases, in that order; junction bases with no gene match: 0. The CDR3 runs 12 residues. DNA for the CDR3: TGTGCCAGCAGCTTGCGGGGGGACGAGCAGTACTTC. It specifies CASSLRGDEQYF.